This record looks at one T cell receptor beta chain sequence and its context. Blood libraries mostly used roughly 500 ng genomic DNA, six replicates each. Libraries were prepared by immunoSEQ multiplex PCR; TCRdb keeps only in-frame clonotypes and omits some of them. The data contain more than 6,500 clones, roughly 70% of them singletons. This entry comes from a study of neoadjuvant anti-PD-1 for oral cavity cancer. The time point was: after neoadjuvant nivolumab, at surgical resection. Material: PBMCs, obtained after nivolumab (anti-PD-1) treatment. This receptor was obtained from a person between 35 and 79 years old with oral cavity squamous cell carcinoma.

The CDR3 region is CASSLTRGGAGELFF. The DNA of the CDR3 is TGTGCCAGCTCGCTCACCCGCGGGGGGGCCGGGGAGCTGTTTTTT. The chain couples TRBV6-5 to TRBJ2-2; 9 bases align to TRBD2. CDR3 length: 15 amino acids. Trimming removed 8 bases from V and 6 bases from J; junction bases left unmatched: 10. Germline CDR1 and CDR2: MNHEY and SVGAGI.